This entry describes one TCR beta chain. The length of the CDR3 is 13 residues. V lost 5 bases and J lost 5, with 12 bases in between. The V gene's germline CDR1 is SEHNR and CDR2 FQNEAQ (reference sequence). As processed by the authors: Researchers report that nucleated cell counts were estimated from reference gene primer amplification. This table comes from immunoSEQ multiplex PCR, and its TCRdb copy is limited to in-frame clones, with some not included. V, J and clone size were drawn from that table, and D and trimming were deduced from the DNA. The sample lists roughly 200,000 clones; about nine tenths were seen once. The sample comes from a study of blood T cell repertoires in COVID-19. As for the study in general: Samples representing acute and convalescent COVID-19 were sourced from the United States, Italy and Spain. PBMCs, B-cell-depleted T cells, or T cells were the source of the cDNA or gDNA that made up the material.

This TCR came from a man between 18 and 29 years old with active or convalescent COVID-19. The V call is TRBV7-9, the J call TRBJ2-5; D is unresolved. The source material was peripheral blood. CDR3 in DNA: TGTGCCAGCAGCCCCCAGAAAAAGGAGACCCAGTACTTC. This sequence encodes CASSPQKKETQYF.